These T cell receptor beta chains were read from a single sample in a study of blood T cell repertoires in COVID-19. TCRdb's copy holds only in-frame clones and misses some; the assay was immunoSEQ multiplex PCR. The repertoire holds some 97,000 clones, with approximately 80% as singletons. The sample comprised peripheral blood. Receptors were obtained from a woman between 70 and 85 years old with acute or convalescent COVID-19. Both conserved end residues are part of each CDR3. The order of the fields is J gene, V gene, clone size, D gene, CDR3 DNA, CDR3 protein. D genes are given only for firm matches. Clone size is shown for a subset of rows, as once, few, many or a class of expanded clone.

TRBJ1-5	TRBV7-7	few	.	TGTGCCAGCAGCTTAGATCCAAATCAGCCCCAGCATTTT	CASSLDPNQPQHF
TRBJ1-5	TRBV18	once	TRBD1	TGTGCCAGCTCTATACAGGGGCCCGATCAGCCCCAGCATTTT	CASSIQGPDQPQHF
TRBJ2-5	TRBV14	.	.	TGTGCCAGCAGCCAACGGCGGGGACCGGGGACCCAGTACTTC	CASSQRRGPGTQYF
TRBJ1-1	TRBV12-3/TRBV12-4	.	.	TGTGCCAGCAGTAGGGGCCGAAACACTGAAGCTTTCTTT	CASSRGRNTEAFF
TRBJ1-2	TRBV5-1	.	.	TGCGCCAGCAGCCAGACAGGAGGTAACTATGGCTACACCTTC	CASSQTGGNYGYTF
TRBJ2-3	TRBV12-5	.	TRBD2	TGTGCTAGTGGTTTAGGACTAGCTGCCACAGATACGCAGTATTTT	CASGLGLAATDTQYF
TRBJ2-2	TRBV9	.	.	TGTGCCAGCAGCGTAGAGGAACAGATGAACACCGGGGAGCTGTTTTTT	CASSVEEQMNTGELFF
TRBJ2-1	TRBV5-6	.	.	TGTGCCAGCAGCTTTGGGGCGGCAGCTAATGAGCAGTTCTTC	CASSFGAAANEQFF
TRBJ2-1	TRBV28	.	.	TGTGCCAGCACGAAGGGGCCAGATCCCTACAATGAGCAGTTCTTC	CASTKGPDPYNEQFF
TRBJ2-3	TRBV30	few	TRBD2	TGTGCCTGGAGTCTCCCCCGGGACTATACAGATACGCAGTATTTT	CAWSLPRDYTDTQYF
TRBJ1-4	TRBV5-1	.	.	TGCGCCAGCACCGACAGCACTTCCTCTCCAACTAATGAAAAACTGTTTTTT	CASTDSTSSPTNEKLFF
TRBJ2-1	TRBV5-1	.	TRBD2	TGCGCCAGCAGCTTGGCAAGCGGGGGGCTCAATGAGCAGTTCTTC	CASSLASGGLNEQFF
TRBJ1-5	TRBV19	.	.	TGTGCCAGTAGTACTCCTAAGACAAGTCTATTCGGCCAGCCCCAGCATTTT	CASSTPKTSLFGQPQHF
TRBJ2-1	TRBV19	.	TRBD1	TGTGCCAGTAGACACCCCGGGACAGGGGGGTATGAGCAGTTCTTC	CASRHPGTGGYEQFF
TRBJ2-5	TRBV25-1	.	TRBD2	TGTGCCAGCGGACCAGGACTAGCGGGGGCAGAGACCCAGTACTTC	CASGPGLAGAETQYF
TRBJ2-1	TRBV25-1	.	TRBD1	TGTGCCAGCAGTGACTCCGGACAGGGAGGATACAATGAGCAGTTCTTC	CASSDSGQGGYNEQFF
TRBJ1-5	TRBV10-3	.	.	TGTGCCATCGGGTCAGGGGTTAGCAATCAGCCCCAGCATTTT	CAIGSGVSNQPQHF
TRBJ2-1	TRBV6-6	once	.	TGTGCCAGCGGCTTAGCGTCAACAGGGAATGAGCAGTTCTTC	CASGLASTGNEQFF
TRBJ1-1	TRBV12-5	.	.	TGTGCTAGTGGTTTGGTAGCCTCTCCAGCTTTCTTT	CASGLVASPAFF
TRBJ1-5	TRBV5-8	.	TRBD1	TGTGCCAGCAGCTTGGCCAGGGGGAAGGACAATCAGCCCCAGCATTTT	CASSLARGKDNQPQHF
TRBJ1-5	TRBV10-3	.	.	TGTGCCATCAGTGAGTCGGGGGGATCCAATCAGCCCCAGCATTTT	CAISESGGSNQPQHF
TRBJ1-1	TRBV28	few	.	TGTGCCAGCAGTGGGGGCTTACGCACTGAAGCTTTCTTT	CASSGGLRTEAFF
TRBJ1-1	TRBV5-1	.	.	TGCGCCAGCAGCTTGGTCACAGGGAACACTGAAGCTTTCTTT	CASSLVTGNTEAFF
TRBJ1-1	TRBV7-9	once	.	TGTGCCAGCAGCGCGCCCGCGGGGGCGGCACCCACTGAAGCTTTCTTT	CASSAPAGAAPTEAFF
TRBJ1-2	TRBV5-1	.	TRBD1	TGCGCCAGCAGCTCCGGGACAGGAACCCTTCCTAACTATGGCTACACCTTC	CASSSGTGTLPNYGYTF
TRBJ1-5	TRBV5-6	.	.	TGTGCCAGCAGCTTCTCCGGCAGGGTGGGACAGCCCCAGCATTTT	CASSFSGRVGQPQHF
TRBJ1-2	TRBV29-1	.	.	TGCAGCGTTGCTTACGGGGATTCCTCTGGCTACACCTTC	CSVAYGDSSGYTF
TRBJ2-2	TRBV18	.	.	TGTGCCAGCTCGCTAACTGGGAACACCGGGGAGCTGTTTTTT	CASSLTGNTGELFF
TRBJ1-2	TRBV15	.	.	TGTGCCACCAGCAGAGAAACTTGGACAGTCCAAGGGGTCAACTATGGCTACACCTTC	CATSRETWTVQGVNYGYTF
TRBJ1-2	TRBV7-9	few	.	TGTGCCAGCAGCTTCGATAGTGGCCAGGGGTATGGCTACACCTTC	CASSFDSGQGYGYTF
TRBJ1-3	TRBV5-6	.	.	TGTGCCAGCAGCTTGGACAGGATCTACTCTGGAAACACCATATATTTT	CASSLDRIYSGNTIYF
TRBJ2-5	TRBV5-1	.	.	TGCGCCAGCACCTTGGAGGGGGGGACCGGTGAGACCCAGTACTTC	CASTLEGGTGETQYF
TRBJ2-5	TRBV5-1	.	TRBD1	TGCGCCAGCAGCTTTGCAGGGGGTGAGGAGACCCAGTACTTC	CASSFAGGEETQYF
TRBJ1-1	TRBV2	.	TRBD1	TGTGCCAGCGTGGACAGGGAAGGAACTGAAGCTTTCTTT	CASVDREGTEAFF
TRBJ2-5	TRBV19	.	.	TGTGCCAGTAGTAAGGGAGGGGGTGTCCAAGAGACCCAGTACTTC	CASSKGGGVQETQYF
TRBJ2-2	TRBV19	once	TRBD1	TGTGCCAGTAGTATGACAGGGTATTTTTCGGGTTCTTTGTTCACCGGGGAGCTGTTTTTT	CASSMTGYFSGSLFTGELFF
TRBJ2-1	TRBV5-1	once	.	TGCGCCAGCAGCTTGGTTTCGGGGAATGAGCAGTTCTTC	CASSLVSGNEQFF
TRBJ1-1	TRBV4-1	medium-sized	.	TGCGCCAGCAGCCAAGTCGGAGGGGCTAACACTGAAGCTTTCTTT	CASSQVGGANTEAFF
TRBJ1-2	TRBV7-8	.	.	TGTGCCAGCAGCTTGGACAGCCCGCCCTACACCTTC	CASSLDSPPYTF
TRBJ2-2	TRBV10-1	.	.	TGCGCCAGCAGCGAAATCGGGGGAACCAAGAACACCGGGGAGCTGTTTTTT	CASSEIGGTKNTGELFF
TRBJ1-5	TRBV29-1	.	.	TGCAGCGTTGAAGTTCAGGGTGGCAATCAGCCCCAGCATTTT	CSVEVQGGNQPQHF
TRBJ2-5	TRBV5-1	.	TRBD1	TGCGCCAGCAGCTTGTCCGGGACAGGGAAAGAGACCCAGTACTTC	CASSLSGTGKETQYF
TRBJ2-6	TRBV7-9	few	.	TGTGCCAGCAGCTTAGGGCAGGGGGGCTCTGGGGCCAACGTCCTGACTTTC	CASSLGQGGSGANVLTF
TRBJ2-2	TRBV30	.	TRBD1	TGTGCCAGCCTCTGGGGACAGTACACCGGGGAGCTGTTTTTT	CASLWGQYTGELFF
TRBJ2-4	TRBV30	.	.	TGTGCCTGGGATCCAGGGGAGACGGCGAAAAACATTCAGTACTTC	CAWDPGETAKNIQYF
TRBJ1-2	TRBV6-5	.	.	TGTGCCAGCAGTTACTCCCCCTCCAACTATGGCTACACCTTC	CASSYSPSNYGYTF
TRBJ1-2	TRBV12-3/TRBV12-4	.	.	TGTGCCAGCAGTTTCCAGGAAAACTATGGCTACACCTTC	CASSFQENYGYTF
TRBJ1-2	TRBV7-9	once	.	TGTGCCAGCAGCTTTGCAGGGGCTGGCTATGGCTACACCTTC	CASSFAGAGYGYTF
TRBJ1-1	TRBV2	.	TRBD1	TGTGCCAGCAGTGGGCCAGGGGGTGCGAACACTGAAGCTTTCTTT	CASSGPGGANTEAFF
TRBJ2-7	TRBV29-1	.	TRBD1	TGCAGCGCTGGGCGGGGGACAGGGGATAACGAGCAGTACTTC	CSAGRGTGDNEQYF